This is a list of T cell receptor beta chains from one sample in a study of blood T cells in healthy people across ages. MiXCR, run by TCRdb on the 5' RACE reads, gives a single entry per CDR3 protein. The table records hundreds of thousands of distinct CDR3 sequences, about 42% of them present only once. The source material was blood. These receptor sequences come from a woman in her fifties or sixties in good health. Both conserved end residues are part of each CDR3. Each record gives: D gene, CDR3 length, J gene, clone size, V gene, CDR3 DNA, CDR3 protein. A D gene is named only where the DNA matches it firmly. Clone size, where shown, is once, few, many, or a class for clones that have expanded.

D gene: TRBD1; CDR3 length: 15; J gene: TRBJ1-5; clone size: few; V gene: TRBV6-6; CDR3 DNA: TGTGCCAGCAAGGGACAGGGGTCAAGAAATCAGCCCCAGCATTTT; CDR3 protein: CASKGQGSRNQPQHF
D gene: TRBD2; CDR3 length: 16; J gene: TRBJ2-5; clone size: NA; V gene: TRBV7-9; CDR3 DNA: TGTGCCAGCAGCCAGGGACTAGCGACCACCCTGGAGACCCAGTACTTC; CDR3 protein: CASSQGLATTLETQYF
D gene: NA; CDR3 length: 14; J gene: TRBJ1-4; clone size: NA; V gene: TRBV28; CDR3 DNA: TGTGCCAGCAGTTTAGAGGAAATTAATGAAAAACTGTTTTTT; CDR3 protein: CASSLEEINEKLFF
D gene: NA; CDR3 length: 15; J gene: TRBJ2-1; clone size: NA; V gene: TRBV7-9; CDR3 DNA: TGTGCCAGCAGCTTAAATCGTCTGGGATCCTACGAGCAGTTCTTC; CDR3 protein: CASSLNRLGSYEQFF
D gene: TRBD1; CDR3 length: 15; J gene: TRBJ1-1; clone size: NA; V gene: TRBV29-1; CDR3 DNA: TGCAGCGTTGTATCACAGGGGGTAATGAACACTGAAGCTTTCTTT; CDR3 protein: CSVVSQGVMNTEAFF
D gene: NA; CDR3 length: 17; J gene: TRBJ2-6; clone size: NA; V gene: TRBV4-3; CDR3 DNA: TGCGCCAGCAGCCGGATCGTCGGGGTAACTGGGGCCAACGTCCTGACTTTC; CDR3 protein: CASSRIVGVTGANVLTF
D gene: TRBD1; CDR3 length: 14; J gene: TRBJ1-1; clone size: NA; V gene: TRBV10-3; CDR3 DNA: TGTGCCATCAGCCCAGGGGGGGGCTGCACTGAAGCTTTCTTT; CDR3 protein: CAISPGGGCTEAFF
D gene: TRBD1; CDR3 length: 12; J gene: TRBJ2-7; clone size: few; V gene: TRBV12-3/TRBV12-4; CDR3 DNA: TGTGCCAGCAGCAAGACAGGGGACGAGCAGTACTTC; CDR3 protein: CASSKTGDEQYF
D gene: NA; CDR3 length: 15; J gene: TRBJ1-1; clone size: few; V gene: TRBV5-6; CDR3 DNA: TGTGCCAGCAGCTGGGGGCCTGGGGCGAACACTGAAGCTTTCTTT; CDR3 protein: CASSWGPGANTEAFF
D gene: NA; CDR3 length: 13; J gene: TRBJ2-7; clone size: few; V gene: TRBV11-3; CDR3 DNA: TGTGCCAGCAGCTTAGAGGACACCGCCGAGCAGTACTTC; CDR3 protein: CASSLEDTAEQYF
D gene: TRBD1; CDR3 length: 15; J gene: TRBJ2-7; clone size: NA; V gene: TRBV6-2/TRBV6-3; CDR3 DNA: TGTGCCAGCAGTCTGATCGGACAGGGGGCGGATGAGCAGTACTTC; CDR3 protein: CASSLIGQGADEQYF
D gene: NA; CDR3 length: 12; J gene: TRBJ1-5; clone size: few; V gene: TRBV6-2/TRBV6-3; CDR3 DNA: TGTGCCAGCGCAAATAGCAATCAGCCCCAGCATTTT; CDR3 protein: CASANSNQPQHF
D gene: NA; CDR3 length: 15; J gene: TRBJ2-3; clone size: few; V gene: TRBV12-3/TRBV12-4; CDR3 DNA: TGTGCCAGCAGTTTAGGCAGGGGTACATCAGATACGCAGTATTTT; CDR3 protein: CASSLGRGTSDTQYF
D gene: TRBD2; CDR3 length: 16; J gene: TRBJ2-1; clone size: NA; V gene: TRBV20-1; CDR3 DNA: TGCAGTGCCCCCGGACCTAGCGGGAGGCTATGGAATGAGCAGTTCTTC; CDR3 protein: CSAPGPSGRLWNEQFF
D gene: NA; CDR3 length: 15; J gene: TRBJ1-3; clone size: once; V gene: TRBV20-1; CDR3 DNA: TGCAGTGCTAGGCCGACACAGGGCTCGGGAAACACCATATATTTT; CDR3 protein: CSARPTQGSGNTIYF
D gene: NA; CDR3 length: 16; J gene: TRBJ1-1; clone size: many; V gene: TRBV6-1; CDR3 DNA: TGTGCCAGCAGTGAAGGTTGGGGGCTTGGGAACACTGAAGCTTTCTTT; CDR3 protein: CASSEGWGLGNTEAFF
D gene: TRBD2; CDR3 length: 14; J gene: TRBJ2-3; clone size: many; V gene: TRBV5-1; CDR3 DNA: TGCGCCAGCAGCCCTAGCGGAGGCACAGATACGCAGTATTTT; CDR3 protein: CASSPSGGTDTQYF